The 21 T cell receptor beta chains presented below share a single source sample, sequenced in a study of patients and donors after allogeneic stem cell transplantation. TCRdb processed the RT-PCR reads anew with MiXCR; each CDR3 protein has one entry. The table shows about 200,000 distinct CDR3 sequences, with around two fifths occurring only once. Specimen: blood, either unsorted or a sorted T cell fraction (not recorded which). The source of these receptors is a human donor who was either an allogeneic HSCT recipient or a stem cell or donor lymphocyte infusion donor (not recorded which). It is not recorded whose cells these are; they may come from a transplant donor.

This clonotype was counted between two and nine times. V gene TRBV7-8 combines with J gene TRBJ2-5; D may be TRBD1 or TRBD2 (5 bases each). Trimming pared 5 bases from V and 5 bases from J, leaving 24 bases between. This CDR3 is 17 amino acids long. CDR1 and CDR2 (germline): SGHVS, FQNEAQ. The CDR3: CASSRSRDGVDWETQYF. CDR3 DNA: TGTGCCAGCAGCCGAAGCCGGGACGGGGTGGACTGGGAGACCCAGTACTTC.

V gene TRBV20-1 combines with J gene TRBJ2-7; TRBD2 matches at 7 bases. V shed 2 bases, J shed 6 bases, and the junction held 10 bases outside the gene matches. This CDR3 has 14 residues. Germline V lookup: CDR1 DFQATT, CDR2 SNEGSKA (reference sequence). The CDR3 DNA reads TGCAGTGCTAGACAGACGGGGGGAACGGGCGAGCAGTACTTC. Encoded protein: CSARQTGGTGEQYF.

V and J are TRBV14 and TRBJ1-1, with D perhaps matching TRBD1 (5 bases). With 3 bases removed from V and 0 bases from J, the gap between germline ends came to 8 bases. The CDR3 has 14 residues. Germline values: CDR1 SGHDN, CDR2 FVKESK. DNA for the CDR3: TGTGCCAGCAGCCAGACAGTCATGAACACTGAAGCTTTCTTT. Translating it yields CASSQTVMNTEAFF.

The rearrangement links TRBV2 to TRBJ1-2; D may be TRBD1 (5 bases). This CDR3 region has 15 residues. Looked up from germline, CDR1 is SNHLY and CDR2 is FYNNEI. V shed 0 bases and J shed 7 bases, with 15 bases lying between them. The CDR3 DNA sequence: TGTGCCAGCAGTGAAGCGCGACAGCCGTGGGGTGGCTACACCTTC. It is translated as CASSEARQPWGGYTF.

The chain carries TRBV5-5 and TRBJ1-4; possibly TRBD1 for D (6 bases). From germline, CDR1 is SGHKS and CDR2 YYEKEE (reference sequence). The CDR3 is 15 residues long. V lost 2 bases, J lost 4 bases, and 12 bases lay in between. The CDR3 sequence is CASSFRQVYNEKLFF. In nucleotides, the CDR3 is TGTGCCAGCAGCTTTCGACAGGTCTATAATGAAAAACTGTTTTTT.

The V and J genes are TRBV5-1 and TRBJ1-5; 8 bases map to TRBD1. The V segment lost 0 bases and the J segment 5 bases; nucleotides outside the gene matches: 4. The CDR3 covers 15 residues. The germline V gene encodes CDR1 SGHRS and CDR2 YFSETQ. The CDR3 DNA sequence: TGCGCCAGCAGCTTGGGGACAGGGTATGATCAGCCCCAGCATTTT. The encoded protein is CASSLGTGYDQPQHF. The variable domain in full, with the rest retrieved from reference TRBV5-1 and TRBJ1-5, is KAGVTQTPRYLIKTRGQQVTLSCSPISGHRSVSWYQQTPGQGLQFLFEYFSETQRNKGNFPGRFSGRQFSNSRSEMNVSTLELGDSALYLCASSLGTGYDQPQHFGDGTRLSIL.

The V gene is TRBV20-1, the J gene TRBJ1-2; D may be TRBD1 (5 bases). Germline CDR1 and CDR2: DFQATT and SNEGSKA (reference sequence). The CDR3 is made up of 12 amino acids. With 4 bases removed from V and 1 base from J, the gap between germline ends came to 7 bases. CDR3: CSATTVNYGYTF. The CDR3 DNA reads TGCAGTGCTACGACAGTTAACTATGGCTACACCTTC.

The chain has TRBV20-1 and TRBJ2-1, with D uncertain. CDR3 length: 15 residues. V was pared by 3 bases and J by 0 bases, with 12 bases between. Per the germline V gene, CDR1 is DFQATT and CDR2 is SNEGSKA (reference sequence). This chain's CDR3 is CSARGIGLSYNEQFF. CDR3 nucleotide sequence: TGCAGTGCTAGGGGTATAGGGCTCTCCTACAATGAGCAGTTCTTC.

This clonotype occurred a few times. The rearrangement uses TRBV4-2 and TRBJ1-1; D gene uncertain. This CDR3 comprises 13 residues. Per germline, CDR1 LGHNA and CDR2 YNFKEQ. The V end was cut by 3 bases, the J end by 7 bases, with 12 bases between. The CDR3 DNA is TGTGCCAGCAGCCAGACGCTAGAAGTTGAAGCTTTCTTT. Amino acids: CASSQTLEVEAFF.

The chain couples TRBV5-4 to TRBJ1-5; D gene uncertain. This CDR3 has 13 residues. The V end was cut by 0 bases, the J end by 5 bases, with 6 bases between. Germline CDR1 reads SGHNT; CDR2 reads YYREEE (reference sequence). In DNA form, the CDR3 reads TGTGCCAGCAGCTTGGAGGCCGATCAGCCCCAGCATTTT. Its translation is CASSLEADQPQHF.

This clonotype came up a few times. This chain uses TRBV11-2 with TRBJ1-6; a possible D gene is TRBD1 (6 bases). The CDR3 is made up of 16 amino acids. The germline CDR1 and CDR2 sequences are SGHAT and FQNNGV. The V and J ends lost 5 bases and 7 bases respectively, with 18 bases between them. The DNA of the CDR3 is TGTGCCAGCAGCCCCCGGATTCAGGGGTCCAATTCACCCCTCCACTTT. Translation gives CASSPRIQGSNSPLHF.

Only a few counts were recorded for this clonotype. The chain is built from TRBV9 and TRBJ1-1; TRBD1 agrees at 8 bases. With V trimmed by 3 bases and J by 6 bases, 7 bases remained unmatched. The CDR3 has 14 amino acids. The germline CDR1 and CDR2 sequences are SGDLS and YYNGEE. The DNA for the CDR3 is TGTGCCAGCAGCGGATCAGGGGGCATGGCTGAAGCTTTCTTT. It specifies CASSGSGGMAEAFF. Complete variable domain (other parts from reference TRBV9 and TRBJ1-1): DSGVTQTPKHLITATGQRVTLRCSPRSGDLSVYWYQQSLDQGLQFLIQYYNGEERAKGNILERFSAQQFPDLHSELNLSSLELGDSALYFCASSGSGGMAEAFFGQGTRLTVV.

The rearrangement joins TRBV4-2 to TRBJ2-2; 12 bases fit TRBD2. The junction had 11 bases not matched to a gene; V was cut back by 0 bases and J by 6 bases. CDR3 length: 19 amino acids. Looked up from germline, CDR1 is LGHNA and CDR2 is YNFKEQ. In nucleotides, the CDR3 is TGTGCCAGCAGCCAAGATGGATCTAGCGGGGGGGCGAGTTCCGGGGAGCTGTTTTTT. Encoded protein: CASSQDGSSGGASSGELFF.

This chain joins TRBV20-1 and TRBJ1-5; no clear D. Germline-derived CDR1 and CDR2 are DFQATT and SNEGSKA (reference sequence). CDR3 size: 13 residues. Trimming pared 1 base from V and 5 bases from J, leaving 9 bases between. CDR3 DNA sequence: TGCAGTGCTAGAGGACACGTCGATCAGCCCCAGCATTTT. Protein sequence: CSARGHVDQPQHF.

The CDR3 DNA is TGTGCCATCAGTGAGCCAGGGTTTATGAACACTGAAGCTTTCTTT. Translated: CAISEPGFMNTEAFF. This chain joins TRBV10-3 and TRBJ1-1; D is possibly TRBD1 (5 bases). The CDR3 length is 15 residues. V lost 2 bases to trimming and J lost 0 bases, with 10 bases between them. CDR1 ENHRY and CDR2 SYGVKD come from the germline V gene.

The table lists this clonotype with a count of one. The J gene is TRBJ2-7, the V gene TRBV3-1; D gene ambiguous. Looked up from germline, CDR1 is LGHDT and CDR2 is YNNKEL (reference sequence). The CDR3 runs to 16 residues. The ends were cut back, 1 base at V and 0 bases at J, with 13 bases in the middle. The chain's CDR3 is CASSQGDGFVSYEQYF. CDR3 DNA sequence: TGTGCCAGCAGCCAAGGCGACGGCTTTGTCTCCTACGAGCAGTACTTC.

The chain uses TRBV6-1 and TRBJ2-2; D not certain. Trimming removed 2 bases from V and 5 bases from J, with 6 bases in between. Germline loops: CDR1 MNHNS, CDR2 SASEGT. The CDR3 spans 13 residues. For the CDR3, the DNA is TGTGCCAGCAGTGAACGTCATACCGGGGAGCTGTTTTTT. Its protein product is CASSERHTGELFF.

The chain employs TRBV9 and TRBJ1-5, with D unresolved. This CDR3 contains 15 residues. CDR1 is SGDLS, CDR2 YYNGEE, per germline. Trimming took 2 bases from V and 1 from J, leaving 10 bases between them. The CDR3 reads CASSVSGVSNQPQHF. DNA of the CDR3: TGTGCCAGCAGCGTTTCGGGTGTAAGCAATCAGCCCCAGCATTTT.

This clonotype was seen more than once but under ten times. The chain is built from TRBV7-9 and TRBJ1-5; 7 nucleotides align to TRBD1. This CDR3 contains 15 residues. V lost 1 base and J lost 3; bases outside the gene matches: 3. The germline CDR1 and CDR2 sequences are SEHNR and FQNEAQ (reference sequence). The DNA for the CDR3 is TGTGCCAGCAGCTTAGTAGGGACAGACAATCAGCCCCAGCATTTT. This codes for CASSLVGTDNQPQHF.

The V and J genes are TRBV4-2 and TRBJ1-1; the match to TRBD1 covers 9 bases. The V gene's germline CDR1 is LGHNA and CDR2 YNFKEQ. After removal of 0 bases from V and 4 bases from J, the junction contained 3 bases not matched to a gene. The CDR3 contains 15 residues. CDR3 protein: CASSQEDRGGTEAFF. The CDR3 DNA sequence: TGTGCCAGCAGCCAAGAGGACAGGGGTGGCACTGAAGCTTTCTTT.

This clonotype was seen at least ten times. The chain is built from TRBV12-3 or TRBV12-4 and TRBJ1-2; D gene unclear. V was cut by 1 base and J by 5 bases, with 5 bases left in between. CDR3 size: 12 residues. CDR3 sequence: CASSLGRYGYTF. The CDR3 DNA reads as TGTGCCAGCAGTTTAGGACGGTATGGCTACACCTTC.